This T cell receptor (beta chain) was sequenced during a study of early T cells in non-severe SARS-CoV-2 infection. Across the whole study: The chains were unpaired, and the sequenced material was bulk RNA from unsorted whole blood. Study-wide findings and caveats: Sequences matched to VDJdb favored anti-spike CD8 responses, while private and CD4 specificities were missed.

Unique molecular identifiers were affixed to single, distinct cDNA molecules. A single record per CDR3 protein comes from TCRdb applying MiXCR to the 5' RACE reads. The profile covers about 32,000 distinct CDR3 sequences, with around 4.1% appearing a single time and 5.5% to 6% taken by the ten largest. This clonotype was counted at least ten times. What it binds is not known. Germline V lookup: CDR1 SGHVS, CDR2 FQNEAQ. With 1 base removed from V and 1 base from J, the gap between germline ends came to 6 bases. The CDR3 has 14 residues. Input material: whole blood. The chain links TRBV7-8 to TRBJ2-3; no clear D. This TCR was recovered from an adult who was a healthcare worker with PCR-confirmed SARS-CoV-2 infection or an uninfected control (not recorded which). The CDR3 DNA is TGTGCCAGCAGCTTAGGGAGCGGCACAGATACGCAGTATTTT. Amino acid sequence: CASSLGSGTDTQYF.